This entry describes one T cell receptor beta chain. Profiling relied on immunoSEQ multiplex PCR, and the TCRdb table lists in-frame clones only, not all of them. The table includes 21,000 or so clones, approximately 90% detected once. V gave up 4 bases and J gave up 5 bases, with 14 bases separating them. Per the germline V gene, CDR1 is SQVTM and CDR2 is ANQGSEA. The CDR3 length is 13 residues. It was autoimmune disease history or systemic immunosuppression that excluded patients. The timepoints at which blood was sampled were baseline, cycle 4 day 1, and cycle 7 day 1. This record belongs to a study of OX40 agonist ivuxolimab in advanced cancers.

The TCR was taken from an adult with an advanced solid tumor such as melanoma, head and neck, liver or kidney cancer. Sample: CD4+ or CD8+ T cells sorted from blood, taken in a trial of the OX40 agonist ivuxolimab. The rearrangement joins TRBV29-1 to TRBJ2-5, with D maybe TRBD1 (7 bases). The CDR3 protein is CSVVDRDWETQYF. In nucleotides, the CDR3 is TGCAGCGTTGTTGACAGGGACTGGGAGACCCAGTACTTC.